These T cell receptor beta chains were read from a single sample in a study of Ad26.COV2.S vaccination and SARS-CoV-2 variants. Sequencing was performed with immunoSEQ multiplex PCR; in TCRdb, only in-frame clones are kept and a portion is missing. The table lists some 190,000 clones, around nine tenths of them singletons. This specimen was peripheral blood, taken after recovery from COVID-19. Receptors were obtained from a human donor who had recovered from COVID-19. The CDR3 runs from the conserved cysteine through the conserved F or W. The D gene is left open where the match is weak. Expanded clones get a size class; other rows say once, few or many, or leave the size out.

abundance	j_gene	d_gene	v_gene	CDR3aa	CDR3nt
-	TRBJ2-1	-	TRBV21-1	CASSVTAGTPRGHNEQFF	TGTGCCAGCAGCGTTACAGCGGGTACACCTCGGGGACACAATGAGCAGTTCTTC
-	TRBJ2-1	-	TRBV6-5	CASGWGTQGGNEQFF	TGTGCCAGCGGGTGGGGGACACAGGGTGGGAATGAGCAGTTCTTC
-	TRBJ2-7	TRBD1	TRBV12-3/TRBV12-4	CASSTGGAYEQYF	TGTGCCAGCAGTACAGGGGGCGCCTACGAGCAGTACTTC
-	TRBJ2-5	TRBD2	TRBV5-1	CASSFGSGNGGTQYF	TGCGCCAGCAGCTTCGGTAGCGGGAACGGTGGGACCCAGTACTTC
many	TRBJ2-5	TRBD2	TRBV18	CASSPRTSGGALETQYF	TGTGCCAGCTCACCCCGGACTAGCGGGGGGGCGTTGGAGACCCAGTACTTC
-	TRBJ2-7	TRBD2	TRBV3-1/TRBV3-2	CASSQVAGLGEQYF	TGTGCCAGCAGCCAGGTAGCGGGGTTGGGCGAGCAGTACTTC
-	TRBJ2-4	-	TRBV10-3	CAISESELAKNIQYF	TGTGCCATCAGTGAGTCGGAGCTTGCCAAAAACATTCAGTACTTC
-	TRBJ1-4	-	TRBV10-3	CAISGDREKLFF	TGTGCCATCAGTGGCGACAGGGAAAAACTGTTTTTT
-	TRBJ2-3	-	TRBV5-1	CATGVGNAITDTQYF	TGCGCCACCGGGGTGGGGAACGCAATCACAGATACGCAGTATTTT
-	TRBJ2-1	-	TRBV7-6	CASSLGTGTDEQFF	TGTGCCAGCAGCTTGGGGACTGGTACGGACGAGCAGTTCTTC
-	TRBJ2-1	TRBD2	TRBV5-6	CASTRTSGSVKNEQFF	TGTGCCAGCACCAGGACTAGCGGGAGTGTTAAGAATGAGCAGTTCTTC
-	TRBJ1-5	-	TRBV6-5	CASSYSTSGAQPQHF	TGTGCCAGCAGTTACTCGACTTCGGGGGCCCAGCCCCAGCATTTT
-	TRBJ2-1	TRBD1	TRBV19	CASSGGQGYSNEQFF	TGTGCCAGTAGTGGGGGACAGGGTTATTCGAATGAGCAGTTCTTC
-	TRBJ2-7	-	TRBV10-3	CAITPGLPYEQYF	TGTGCCATCACCCCGGGGTTACCCTACGAGCAGTACTTC
-	TRBJ2-1	-	TRBV10-3	CAISEFAGRTNEQFF	TGTGCCATCAGTGAATTCGCGGGCCGCACGAATGAGCAGTTCTTC
-	TRBJ2-3	-	TRBV25-1	CASSRRLGGSHTDTQYF	TGTGCCAGCAGTCGCCGGTTAGGGGGATCACACACAGATACGCAGTATTTT
once	TRBJ2-3	-	TRBV24-1	CATSDSTGTPDTQYF	TGTGCCACCAGTGATTCCACTGGGACCCCAGATACGCAGTATTTT
-	TRBJ2-7	-	TRBV24-1	CATSDYSPPTALLPNYEQYF	TGTGCCACCAGTGATTACTCCCCCCCGACAGCTCTCCTCCCGAATTACGAGCAGTACTTC
-	TRBJ2-7	TRBD2	TRBV10-2	CASSRTSGNYEQYF	TGCGCCAGCAGTCGGACTAGCGGAAACTACGAGCAGTACTTC
few	TRBJ1-5	-	TRBV28	CASSFGDLTNQPQHF	TGTGCCAGCAGTTTTGGAGATTTGACCAATCAGCCCCAGCATTTT
-	TRBJ2-2	TRBD2	TRBV5-1	CASSLVGGRAGELFF	TGCGCCAGCAGCTTGGTTGGCGGGAGGGCCGGGGAGCTGTTTTTT
-	TRBJ1-5	-	TRBV19	CASSIVPRGQPQHF	TGTGCCAGTAGTATAGTCCCCCGAGGTCAGCCCCAGCATTTT
-	TRBJ1-3	-	TRBV2	CATNGQLGSGNTIYF	TGTGCCACCAACGGACAGCTAGGCTCTGGAAACACCATATATTTT
-	TRBJ2-5	-	TRBV7-9	CASSPGDTFQETQYF	TGTGCCAGCAGCCCCGGGGACACCTTCCAAGAGACCCAGTACTTC
-	TRBJ2-5	TRBD2	TRBV9	CASSVETSGTGAQYF	TGTGCCAGCAGCGTAGAGACTAGCGGAACGGGGGCCCAGTACTTC
-	TRBJ2-5	-	TRBV4-1	CASSPQANYKTQYF	TGCGCCAGCAGCCCTCAGGCGAATTATAAGACCCAGTACTTC
-	TRBJ2-3	-	TRBV19	CASTDSTDTQYF	TGTGCCAGTACGGATAGCACAGATACGCAGTATTTT
-	TRBJ2-7	-	TRBV20-1	CSASKRGNSYEQYF	TGCAGTGCTAGTAAACGGGGGAATTCTTACGAGCAGTACTTC
-	TRBJ2-7	-	TRBV9	CASSVSPIYEQYF	TGTGCCAGCAGCGTAAGCCCCATCTACGAGCAGTACTTC
-	TRBJ2-3	TRBD1	TRBV10-3	CAISQAGTASTDTQYF	TGTGCCATCAGTCAAGCCGGGACAGCTAGCACAGATACGCAGTATTTT
-	TRBJ2-2	TRBD2	TRBV3-1/TRBV3-2	CASSLFGERGNTGELFF	TGTGCCAGCAGCCTGTTTGGGGAGCGGGGGAACACCGGGGAGCTGTTTTTT
-	TRBJ2-5	TRBD1	TRBV19	CASSIVSTGGQETQYF	TGTGCCAGTAGTATAGTCAGTACAGGGGGGCAAGAGACCCAGTACTTC
-	TRBJ1-5	TRBD1	TRBV28	CASSTTGGPYVYSNQPQHF	TGTGCCAGCAGTACGACAGGGGGCCCCTACGTGTATAGCAATCAGCCCCAGCATTTT
-	TRBJ2-5	-	TRBV11-2	CASSLRGSNPETQYF	TGTGCCAGCAGCTTGCGGGGCAGCAACCCAGAGACCCAGTACTTC
-	TRBJ2-1	TRBD2	TRBV19	CASSARTSSSEQFF	TGTGCCAGTAGTGCCCGGACTAGCAGCTCCGAGCAGTTCTTC
-	TRBJ1-1	-	TRBV4-1	CASSQPDMGAFF	TGCGCCAGCAGCCAACCGGATATGGGAGCTTTCTTT
-	TRBJ2-7	TRBD1	TRBV6-1	CASSERGQLSYEQYF	TGTGCCAGCAGTGAGAGGGGACAGTTATCCTACGAGCAGTACTTC
-	TRBJ2-5	-	TRBV14	CASSQAQGLSTQYF	TGTGCCAGCAGCCAAGCTCAAGGCCTGTCGACCCAGTACTTC